The next 10 T cell receptor beta chains were all read from a single sample in a study of blood T cells in healthy people across ages. Together with a sample-barcoded 5' primer, a J-beta primer mix was included in a second PCR lasting about 7 to 12 cycles. TCRdb fed the 5' RACE reads into MiXCR, producing one record per CDR3 protein. Counted here are fewer than 800,000 distinct CDR3 sequences, approximately 25% occurring once; the ten biggest clones make up 8% to 10%. Another study also made use of these data, one on T cells of mothers and their children.

The sequenced material came from blood. These TCRs come from a boy aged 10-17 years in good health.

The chain joins TRBV7-9 to TRBJ1-3; D perhaps matches TRBD1 (5 bases). Germline CDR1 reads SEHNR; CDR2 reads FQNEAQ (reference sequence). The V end was cut by 4 bases, the J end by 4 bases, with 11 bases between. The CDR3 has 14 residues. CDR3 protein: CASSSPWTGNTIYF. The DNA for the CDR3 is TGTGCCAGCAGCTCCCCCTGGACAGGAAACACCATATATTTT.

In its sample, this clonotype was seen a few times. A junction boundary mismatches the germline segment, possibly from a read error. The V call is TRBV7-7, the J call TRBJ2-5; maybe TRBD1 (6 bases). Germline CDR1 is SSHAT and CDR2 is FNYEAQ (reference sequence). The CDR3 has 16 amino acids. Here the CDR3 reads CASSLKQGPAQETQYF. The CDR3 nucleotides read TGTGCTAGCAGCTTAAAACAGGGTCCCGCCCAAGAGACCCAGTACTTC.

This chain uses TRBV25-1 with TRBJ2-3, with D perhaps matching TRBD2 (5 bases). Germline-derived CDR1 and CDR2 are MGHDK and SYGVNS. V dropped 6 bases and J dropped 0 bases, with 25 bases sitting between them. This CDR3 region has 19 residues. The CDR3 reads CASSRSAGATLPSTDTQYF. The CDR3 region has the DNA TGTGCCAGCAGCCGCTCGGCGGGTGCAACCCTACCTAGCACAGATACGCAGTATTTT.

The chain has TRBV7-2 and TRBJ2-6; 8 bases match TRBD2. V dropped 5 bases and J dropped 1; count of bases not matched to a gene: 13. Germline CDR1 and CDR2: SGHTA and FQGNSA. This CDR3 has 19 amino acids. The CDR3 nucleotides read TGTGCCAGCAGCCTCAGCCTATGGCCGGGGGGGTCTGGGGCCAACGTCCTGACTTTC. As protein: CASSLSLWPGGSGANVLTF.

The rearrangement uses TRBV29-1 and TRBJ1-2, with TRBD1 matching 10 bases. The length of the CDR3 is 17 residues. CDR1 and CDR2 (germline): SQVTM, ANQGSEA. After removal of 0 bases from V and 5 bases from J, the junction contained 12 bases not matched to a gene. In DNA, the CDR3 is TGCAGCGTTGAAGACCGACAGGGGGCAAAGGCCCATTATGGCTACACCTTC. This translates into CSVEDRQGAKAHYGYTF.

The rearrangement uses TRBV12-3 or TRBV12-4 and TRBJ2-1; 11 bases are shared with TRBD2. V dropped 7 bases and J dropped 13; count of bases not matched to a gene: 6. The CDR3 length is 12 residues. The CDR3 bases are TGTGCCAGCACCCTTGGGACTAGCGGACAGTTCTTC. This codes for CASTLGTSGQFF.

The CDR3: CSAREGANEKLFF. The CDR3 coding sequence is TGCAGTGCTAGAGAGGGGGCTAATGAAAAACTGTTTTTT. The chain carries TRBV20-1 and TRBJ1-4; tentative D call: TRBD1 (5 bases). Per the germline V gene, CDR1 is DFQATT and CDR2 is SNEGSKA (reference sequence). CDR3 length: 13 amino acids. V dropped 0 bases and J dropped 3 bases, with 5 bases sitting between them.

The chain is built from TRBV12-3 or TRBV12-4 and TRBJ2-4; TRBD2 matches at 7 bases. CDR3 size: 14 residues. The V and J ends lost 6 bases and 2 bases, in that order; junction bases with no gene match: 4. The CDR3, as DNA: TGTGCCAGCAGCCCGACTAGCTCCAAAAACATTCAGTACTTC. Residues: CASSPTSSKNIQYF.

This clonotype was seen a few times. The rearrangement links TRBV13 to TRBJ2-5; 9 bases are a match to TRBD2. The germline CDR1 and CDR2 sequences are PRHDT and FYEKMQ (reference sequence). The CDR3 is 16 amino acids. The V gene end was trimmed by 5 bases and the J gene end by 3 bases; junction bases not matched to a gene: 10. In DNA, the CDR3 is TGTGCCAGCAGCCTTAAGACTAGCGGCTTAAAAGAGACCCAGTACTTC. Its protein is CASSLKTSGLKETQYF.

The chain joins TRBV3-1 to TRBJ1-2, with TRBD1 matching over 8 bases. CDR3 size: 15 residues. J was trimmed by 7 bases and V by 3 bases; bases with no gene match: 10. Germline values: CDR1 LGHDT, CDR2 YNNKEL (reference sequence). DNA for the CDR3: TGTGCCAGCAGCCATGGGGCAGGGGGCTGGAGTGGCTACACCTTC. Protein: CASSHGAGGWSGYTF.